This T cell receptor (beta chain) was obtained from a study of OX40 agonist ivuxolimab in advanced cancers. Study-wide results and limits: Low normalized clonal expansion also occurred in some nonresponding patients.

This table comes from immunoSEQ multiplex PCR, and its TCRdb copy is limited to in-frame clones, with some not included. The profile shows approximately 89,000 clones, around nine tenths of them singletons. The CDR3 loop spans 14 amino acids. V dropped 2 bases and J dropped 3 bases, with 11 bases sitting between them. The germline V gene encodes CDR1 MDHEN and CDR2 SYDVKM. With regard to this clone: Antigen unknown.

The sequence derives from an adult with an advanced solid tumor such as melanoma, head and neck, liver or kidney cancer. Sample: CD4+ or CD8+ T cells sorted from blood, taken in a trial of the OX40 agonist ivuxolimab. J is TRBJ2-7 and V is TRBV28; no clear D gene. This CDR3 is CASSLTIMNYEQYF. CDR3 nucleotide sequence: TGTGCCAGCAGTTTAACTATAATGAACTACGAGCAGTACTTC.